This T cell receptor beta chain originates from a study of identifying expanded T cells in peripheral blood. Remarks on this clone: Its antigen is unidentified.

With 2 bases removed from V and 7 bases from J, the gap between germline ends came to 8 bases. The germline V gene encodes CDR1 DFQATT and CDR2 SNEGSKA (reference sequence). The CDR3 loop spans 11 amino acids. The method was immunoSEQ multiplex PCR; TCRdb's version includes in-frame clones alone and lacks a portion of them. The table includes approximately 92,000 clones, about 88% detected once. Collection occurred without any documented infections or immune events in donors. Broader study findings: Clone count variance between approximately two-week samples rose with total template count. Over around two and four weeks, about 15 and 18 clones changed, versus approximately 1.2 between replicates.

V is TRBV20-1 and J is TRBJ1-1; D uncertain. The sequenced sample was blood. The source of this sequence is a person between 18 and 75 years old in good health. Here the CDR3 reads CSARKDFEAFF. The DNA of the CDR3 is TGCAGTGCTAGAAAGGACTTTGAAGCTTTCTTT.